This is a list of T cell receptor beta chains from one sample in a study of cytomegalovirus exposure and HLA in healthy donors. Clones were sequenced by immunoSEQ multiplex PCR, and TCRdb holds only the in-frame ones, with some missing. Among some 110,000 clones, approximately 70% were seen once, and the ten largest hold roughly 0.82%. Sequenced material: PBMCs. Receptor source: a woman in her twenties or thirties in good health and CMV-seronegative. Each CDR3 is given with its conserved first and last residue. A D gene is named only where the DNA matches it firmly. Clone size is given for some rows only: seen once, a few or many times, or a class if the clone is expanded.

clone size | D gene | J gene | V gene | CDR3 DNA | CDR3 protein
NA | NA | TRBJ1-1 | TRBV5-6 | TGTGCCAGCAGCTTGCATCCCACTGAAGCTTTCTTT | CASSLHPTEAFF
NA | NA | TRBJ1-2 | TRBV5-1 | TGCGCCAGCAGCTTGGACTCAGGGGATGGCTACACCTTC | CASSLDSGDGYTF
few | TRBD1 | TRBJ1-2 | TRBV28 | TGTGCCAGCAGCTCGGGACAGGGGTCACGGTTCTATGGCTACACCTTC | CASSSGQGSRFYGYTF
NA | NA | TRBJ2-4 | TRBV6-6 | TGTGCCAGCAGCACGGAGTTAGCCAAAAACATTCAGTACTTC | CASSTELAKNIQYF
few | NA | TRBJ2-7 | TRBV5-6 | TGTGCCAGCAGCCGTCTGACTAGCTCCTACGAGCAGTACTTC | CASSRLTSSYEQYF
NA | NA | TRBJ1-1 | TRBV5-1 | TGCGCCAGCAGCGAACCAGGGACGGGGGACCCTGAAGCTTTCTTT | CASSEPGTGDPEAFF
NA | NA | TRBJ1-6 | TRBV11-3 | TGTGCCAGCAGCTTACGGACAGCCAATTCACCCCTCCACTTT | CASSLRTANSPLHF
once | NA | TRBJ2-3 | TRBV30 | TGTGCCTGGAACCAGGGGTTCGCAGATACGCAGTATTTT | CAWNQGFADTQYF
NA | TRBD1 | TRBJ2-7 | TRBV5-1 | TGCGCCAGCAGCGAGGACAGGGCCGACGAGCAGTACTTC | CASSEDRADEQYF
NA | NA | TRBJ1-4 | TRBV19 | TGTGCCAGTAGTGGAGCAACTAATGAAAAACTGTTTTTT | CASSGATNEKLFF
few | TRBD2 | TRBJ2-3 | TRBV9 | TGTGCCAGCAGCGCGGTGACTAGCCCGACAGATACGCAGTATTTT | CASSAVTSPTDTQYF
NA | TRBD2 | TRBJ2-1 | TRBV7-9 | TGTGCCAGCAGCTCGCGGGGGAGCTCCTACAATGAGCAGTTCTTC | CASSSRGSSYNEQFF
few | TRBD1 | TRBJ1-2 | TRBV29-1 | TGCAGCGTACAGGGGTTGAGAGGTGGCTACACCTTC | CSVQGLRGGYTF
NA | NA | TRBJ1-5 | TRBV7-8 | TGTGCCAGCAGCTCCGTGGGGGGATCCAACAATCAGCCCCAGCATTTT | CASSSVGGSNNQPQHF
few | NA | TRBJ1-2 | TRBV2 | TGTGCCAGCAGTGAAAAGGGACACCCAACCGTTTATGGCTACACCTTC | CASSEKGHPTVYGYTF
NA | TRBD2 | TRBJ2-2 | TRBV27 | TGTGCCAGCAGTTTATCCTATAGCGGGAGCGCCGGGGAGCTGTTTTTT | CASSLSYSGSAGELFF
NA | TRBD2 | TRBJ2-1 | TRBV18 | TGTGCCAGCTCACCCCTAGCGGGGGGCTACAATGAGCAGTTCTTC | CASSPLAGGYNEQFF
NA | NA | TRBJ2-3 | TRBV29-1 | TGCAGCGTTGAGGGTACGGACAGCTGGCGCACAGATACGCAGTATTTT | CSVEGTDSWRTDTQYF
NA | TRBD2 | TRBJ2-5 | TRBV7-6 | TGTGCCAGCAGCCCTTGGACTAGCGGGGGCCAAGAGACCCAGTACTTC | CASSPWTSGGQETQYF
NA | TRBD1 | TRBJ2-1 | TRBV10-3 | TGTGCCATCAGCCCGGGACAGGTATACAATGAGCAGTTCTTC | CAISPGQVYNEQFF
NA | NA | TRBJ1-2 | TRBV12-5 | TGTGCTAGTGGCCACGAGACAGTTTATGGCTACACCTTC | CASGHETVYGYTF
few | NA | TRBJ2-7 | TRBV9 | TGTGCCAGCAGCGCTCGGGACATTCTGGGGGAGCAGTACTTC | CASSARDILGEQYF
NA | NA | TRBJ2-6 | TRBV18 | TGTGCCAGCTCACCACAGGGAGCCGGGGCCAACGTCCTGACTTTC | CASSPQGAGANVLTF
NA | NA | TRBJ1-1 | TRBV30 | TGTGCCTGGACTATCGGGGGGGCGTGGGAGAACACTGAAGCTTTCTTT | CAWTIGGAWENTEAFF
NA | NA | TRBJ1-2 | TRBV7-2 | TGTGCCAGCAGCTTAGACAGCTATGGCTACACCTTC | CASSLDSYGYTF
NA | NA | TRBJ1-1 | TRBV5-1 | TGCGCCAGCAGCTTGACGGTGAACACTGAAGCTTTCTTT | CASSLTVNTEAFF
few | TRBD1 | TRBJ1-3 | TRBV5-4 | TGTGCCAGCAGCATAACCTCAGGGGGCTCTGGAAACACCATATATTTT | CASSITSGGSGNTIYF
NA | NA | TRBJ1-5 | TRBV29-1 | TGCAGCGTCTCCCTGGGGGCTTCTTATAGCAATCAGCCCCAGCATTTT | CSVSLGASYSNQPQHF
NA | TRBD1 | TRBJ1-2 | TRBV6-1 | TGTGCCAGGCGACAGGGGGATGGCTACACCTTC | CARRQGDGYTF
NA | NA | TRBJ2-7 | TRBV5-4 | TGTGCCAGCAGCTCCCTTGACAGGCAGTACTCCTACGAGCAGTACTTC | CASSSLDRQYSYEQYF
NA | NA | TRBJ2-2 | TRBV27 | TGTGCCAGCAGTTTCCGGGTCCGGAGCACCGGGGAGCTGTTTTTT | CASSFRVRSTGELFF
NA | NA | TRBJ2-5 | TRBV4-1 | TGCGCCAGCAGCCAAGATATCCGCAGGGAAGAGACCCAGTACTTC | CASSQDIRREETQYF
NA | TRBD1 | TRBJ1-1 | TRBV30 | TGTGCCTGGGGGGGGAAGGCAGGGGGGTTCACTGAAGCTTTCTTT | CAWGGKAGGFTEAFF
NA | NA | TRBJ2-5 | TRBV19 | TGTGCCAGTAGCACCGACGGGATTCGAGGGGAGACCCAGTACTTC | CASSTDGIRGETQYF
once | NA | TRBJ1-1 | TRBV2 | TGTGCCAGCAGGTACAGCTCGAACACTGAAGCTTTCTTT | CASRYSSNTEAFF
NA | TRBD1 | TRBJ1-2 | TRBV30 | TGTGCTTGGAGTAAAGGGACAGACTATGGCTACACCTTC | CAWSKGTDYGYTF
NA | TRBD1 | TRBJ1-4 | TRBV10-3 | TGTGCCATCAGTGAGTCGACAGGGCTTAATGAAAAACTGTTTTTT | CAISESTGLNEKLFF
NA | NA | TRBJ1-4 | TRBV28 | TGTGCCAGCAGTTTCCTCAGGGGATCTAATGAAAAACTGTTTTTT | CASSFLRGSNEKLFF
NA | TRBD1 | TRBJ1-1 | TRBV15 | TGTGCCACCAGCAAACCCCCGGGACAGAAGACTTTCTTT | CATSKPPGQKTFF